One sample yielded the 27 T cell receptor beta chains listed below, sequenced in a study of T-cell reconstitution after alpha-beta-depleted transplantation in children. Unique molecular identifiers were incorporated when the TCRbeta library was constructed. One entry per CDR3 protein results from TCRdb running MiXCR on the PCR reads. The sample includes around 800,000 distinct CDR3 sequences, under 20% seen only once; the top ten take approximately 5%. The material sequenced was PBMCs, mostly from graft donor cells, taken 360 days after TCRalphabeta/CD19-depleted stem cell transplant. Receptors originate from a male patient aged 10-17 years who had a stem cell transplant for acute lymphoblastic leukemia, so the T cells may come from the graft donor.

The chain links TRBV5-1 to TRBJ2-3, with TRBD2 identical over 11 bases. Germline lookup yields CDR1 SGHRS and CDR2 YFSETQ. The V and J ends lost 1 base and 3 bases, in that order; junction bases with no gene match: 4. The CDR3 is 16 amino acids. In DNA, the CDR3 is TGCGCCAGCAGCTTGTTGGCTAGCGGGAGGACAGATACGCAGTATTTT. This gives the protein CASSLLASGRTDTQYF.

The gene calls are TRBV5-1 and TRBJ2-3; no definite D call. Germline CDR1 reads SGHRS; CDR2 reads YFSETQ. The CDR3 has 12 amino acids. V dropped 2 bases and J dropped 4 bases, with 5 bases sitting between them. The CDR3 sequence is CASSFASDTQYF. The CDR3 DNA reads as TGCGCCAGCAGCTTTGCATCAGATACGCAGTATTTT. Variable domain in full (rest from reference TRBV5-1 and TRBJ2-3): KAGVTQTPRYLIKTRGQQVTLSCSPISGHRSVSWYQQTPGQGLQFLFEYFSETQRNKGNFPGRFSGRQFSNSRSEMNVSTLELGDSALYLCASSFASDTQYFGPGTRLTVL.

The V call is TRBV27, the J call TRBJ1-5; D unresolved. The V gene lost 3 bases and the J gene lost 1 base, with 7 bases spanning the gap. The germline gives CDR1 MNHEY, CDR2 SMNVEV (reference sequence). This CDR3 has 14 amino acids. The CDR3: CASSFHGSNQPQHF. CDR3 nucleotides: TGTGCCAGCAGTTTCCACGGAAGCAATCAGCCCCAGCATTTT.

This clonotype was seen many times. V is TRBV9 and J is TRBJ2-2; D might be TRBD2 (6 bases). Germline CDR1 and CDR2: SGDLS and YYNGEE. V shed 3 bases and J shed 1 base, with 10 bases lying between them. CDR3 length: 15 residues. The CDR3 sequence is CASSGAGENTGELFF. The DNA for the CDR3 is TGTGCCAGCAGCGGAGCGGGTGAGAACACCGGGGAGCTGTTTTTT.

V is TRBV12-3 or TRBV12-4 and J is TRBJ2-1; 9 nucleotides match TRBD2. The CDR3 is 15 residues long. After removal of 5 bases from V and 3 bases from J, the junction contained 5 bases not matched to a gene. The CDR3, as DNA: TGTGCCAGCAGTCATCTAGCGGGAAACTACAATGAGCAGTTCTTC. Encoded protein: CASSHLAGNYNEQFF.

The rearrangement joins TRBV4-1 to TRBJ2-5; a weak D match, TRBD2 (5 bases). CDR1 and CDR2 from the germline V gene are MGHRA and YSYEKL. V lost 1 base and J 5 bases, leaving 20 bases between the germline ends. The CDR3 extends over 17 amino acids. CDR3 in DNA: TGCGCCAGCAGCCAAGGGGTTATCGCTAGCCTGACGGAGACCCAGTACTTC. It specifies CASSQGVIASLTETQYF.

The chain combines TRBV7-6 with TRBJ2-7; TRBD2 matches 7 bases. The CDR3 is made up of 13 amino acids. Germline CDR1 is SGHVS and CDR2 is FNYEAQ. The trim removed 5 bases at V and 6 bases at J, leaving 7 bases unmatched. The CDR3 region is CASSLPREGEQYF. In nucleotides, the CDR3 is TGTGCCAGCAGCCTCCCCAGGGAGGGCGAGCAGTACTTC.

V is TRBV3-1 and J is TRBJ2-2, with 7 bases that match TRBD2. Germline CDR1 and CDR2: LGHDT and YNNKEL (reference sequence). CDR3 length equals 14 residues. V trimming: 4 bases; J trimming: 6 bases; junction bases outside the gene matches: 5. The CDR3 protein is CASSPGGGPGELFF. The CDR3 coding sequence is TGTGCCAGCAGCCCGGGAGGTGGGCCCGGGGAGCTGTTTTTT.

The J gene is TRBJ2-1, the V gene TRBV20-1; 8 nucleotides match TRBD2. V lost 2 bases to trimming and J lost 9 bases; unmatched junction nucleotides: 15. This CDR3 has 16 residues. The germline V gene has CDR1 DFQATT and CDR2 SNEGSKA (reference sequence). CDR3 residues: CSARSGRREVETEQFF. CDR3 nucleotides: TGCAGTGCTAGAAGCGGTCGGCGGGAGGTAGAAACTGAGCAGTTCTTC.

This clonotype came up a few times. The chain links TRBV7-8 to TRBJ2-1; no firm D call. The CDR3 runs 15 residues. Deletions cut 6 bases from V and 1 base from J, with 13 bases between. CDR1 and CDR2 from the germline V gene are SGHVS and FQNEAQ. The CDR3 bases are TGTGCCAGCAGTATCTCCTCCCCGTCCTACAATGAGCAGTTCTTC. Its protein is CASSISSPSYNEQFF.

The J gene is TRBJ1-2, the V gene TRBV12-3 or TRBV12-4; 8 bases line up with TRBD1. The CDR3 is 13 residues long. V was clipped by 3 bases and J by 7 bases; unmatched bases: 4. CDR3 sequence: CASSLQGAFGYTF. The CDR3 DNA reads TGTGCCAGCAGTTTGCAGGGGGCTTTTGGCTACACCTTC.

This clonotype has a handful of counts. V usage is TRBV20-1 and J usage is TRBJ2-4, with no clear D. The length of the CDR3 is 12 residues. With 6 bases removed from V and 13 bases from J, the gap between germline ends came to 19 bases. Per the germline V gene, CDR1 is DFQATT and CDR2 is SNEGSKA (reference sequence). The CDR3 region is CSATPNLPRQYF. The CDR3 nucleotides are TGCAGTGCCACACCCAACCTTCCCAGACAGTACTTC.

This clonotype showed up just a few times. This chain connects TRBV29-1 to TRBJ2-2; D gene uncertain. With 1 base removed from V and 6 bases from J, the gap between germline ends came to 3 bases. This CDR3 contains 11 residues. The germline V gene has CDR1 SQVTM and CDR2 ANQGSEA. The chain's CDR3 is CSVEAPGELFF. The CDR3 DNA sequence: TGCAGCGTTGAAGCGCCCGGGGAGCTGTTTTTT.

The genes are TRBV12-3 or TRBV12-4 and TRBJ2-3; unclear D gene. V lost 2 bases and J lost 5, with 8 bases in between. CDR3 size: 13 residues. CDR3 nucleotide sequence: TGTGCCAGCAGTTTACCTGTAAGAGATACGCAGTATTTT. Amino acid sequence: CASSLPVRDTQYF.

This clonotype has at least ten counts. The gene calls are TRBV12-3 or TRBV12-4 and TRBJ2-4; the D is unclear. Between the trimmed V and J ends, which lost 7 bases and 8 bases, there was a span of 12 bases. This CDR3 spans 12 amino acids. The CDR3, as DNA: TGTGCCAGCACTTTGAGTGTGGACATTCAGTACTTC. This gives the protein CASTLSVDIQYF.

The CDR3 nucleotides read TGCGCCAGCAGCCAAGGCGTCGCTAGCGGGAGATACGAGCAGTACTTC. It is translated as CASSQGVASGRYEQYF. V and J are TRBV4-1 and TRBJ2-7; 10 bases are shared with TRBD2. Germline V gene sequence: CDR1 MGHRA, CDR2 YSYEKL. V was clipped by 1 base and J by 4 bases; unmatched bases: 7. The CDR3 is 16 amino acids.

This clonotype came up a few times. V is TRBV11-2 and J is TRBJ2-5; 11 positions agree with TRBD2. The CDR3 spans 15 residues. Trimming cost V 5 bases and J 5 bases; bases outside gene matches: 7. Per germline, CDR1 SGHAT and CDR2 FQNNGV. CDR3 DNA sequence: TGTGCCAGCAGCCCCGGACTAGCGGGCTATGAGACCCAGTACTTC. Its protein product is CASSPGLAGYETQYF. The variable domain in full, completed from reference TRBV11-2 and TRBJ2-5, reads EAGVAQSPRYKIIEKRQSVAFWCNPISGHATLYWYQQILGQGPKLLIQFQNNGVVDDSQLPKDRFSAERLKGVDSTLKIQPAKLEDSAVYLCASSPGLAGYETQYFGPGTRLLVL.

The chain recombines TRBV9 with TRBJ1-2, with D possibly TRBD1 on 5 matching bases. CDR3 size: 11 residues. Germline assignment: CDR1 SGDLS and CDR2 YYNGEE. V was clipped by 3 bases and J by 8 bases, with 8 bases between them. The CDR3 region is CASSATEGYTF. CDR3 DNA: TGTGCCAGCAGCGCGACAGAAGGCTACACCTTC.

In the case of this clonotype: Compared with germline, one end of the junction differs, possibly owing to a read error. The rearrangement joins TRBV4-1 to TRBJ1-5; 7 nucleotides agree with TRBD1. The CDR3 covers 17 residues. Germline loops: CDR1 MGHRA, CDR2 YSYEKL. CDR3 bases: TGCGCCAGCAGCCAGGGCAGGGGGAGGATTGGCAATCAGGCCCAGCATTTT. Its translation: CASSQGRGRIGNQAQHF.

The CDR3 sequence: CASSQDFGRFYNEQFF. Written as DNA, the CDR3 is TGTGCCAGCAGCCAAGATTTCGGCAGGTTCTACAATGAGCAGTTCTTC. The V and J genes are TRBV3-1 and TRBJ2-1; no reliable D call. The CDR3 extends over 16 amino acids. The V end lost 0 bases, the J end lost 3 bases, and 12 bases lay between the germline ends. Per germline, CDR1 LGHDT and CDR2 YNNKEL (reference sequence).

The CDR3 coding sequence is TGTGCCAGCAGCCAGACAGGCGATGAGCAGTTCTTC. This gives the protein CASSQTGDEQFF. The V call is TRBV7-3, the J call TRBJ2-1; D possibly corresponds to TRBD1 (6 bases). There are 12 residues in the CDR3. The V end was cut by 5 bases, the J end by 8 bases, with 10 bases between. The germline V gene encodes CDR1 SGHTA and CDR2 FQGTGA.

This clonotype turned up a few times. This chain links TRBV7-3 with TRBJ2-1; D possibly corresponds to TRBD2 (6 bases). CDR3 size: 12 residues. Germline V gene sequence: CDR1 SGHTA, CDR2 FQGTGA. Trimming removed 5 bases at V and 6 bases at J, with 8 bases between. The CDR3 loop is CASSTTSNEQFF. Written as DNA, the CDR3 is TGTGCCAGCAGCACGACTAGCAATGAGCAGTTCTTC. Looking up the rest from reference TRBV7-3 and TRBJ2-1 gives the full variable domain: GAGVSQTPSNKVTEKGKYVELRCDPISGHTALYWYRQSLGQGPEFLIYFQGTGAADDSGLPNDRFFAVRPEGSVSTLKIQRTERGDSAVYLCASSTTSNEQFFGPGTRLTVL.

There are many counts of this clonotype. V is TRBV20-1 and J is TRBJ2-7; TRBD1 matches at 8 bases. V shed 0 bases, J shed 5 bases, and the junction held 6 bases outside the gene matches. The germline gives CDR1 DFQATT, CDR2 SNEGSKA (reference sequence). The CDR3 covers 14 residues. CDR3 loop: CSARDPRGRNEQYF. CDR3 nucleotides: TGCAGTGCTAGAGACCCCAGGGGGCGAAACGAGCAGTACTTC.

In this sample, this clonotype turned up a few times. The CDR3 sequence: CASSQVSLAGNTGELFF. The CDR3, as DNA: TGTGCCAGCAGCCAAGTGTCGCTAGCGGGTAACACCGGGGAGCTGTTTTTT. This rearrangement joins TRBV3-1 to TRBJ2-2; 8 bases map to TRBD2. With 1 base clipped from V and 2 bases from J, the junction kept 6 bases outside the gene matches. The CDR3 consists of 17 residues. CDR1 is LGHDT and CDR2 is YNNKEL in the germline V gene (reference sequence).

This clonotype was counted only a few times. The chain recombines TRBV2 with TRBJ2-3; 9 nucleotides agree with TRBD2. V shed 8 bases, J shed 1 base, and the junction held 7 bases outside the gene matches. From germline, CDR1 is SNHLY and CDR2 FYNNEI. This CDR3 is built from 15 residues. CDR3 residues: CASFEREVGTDTQYF. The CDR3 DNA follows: TGTGCCAGCTTCGAGCGGGAGGTCGGCACAGATACGCAGTATTTT.

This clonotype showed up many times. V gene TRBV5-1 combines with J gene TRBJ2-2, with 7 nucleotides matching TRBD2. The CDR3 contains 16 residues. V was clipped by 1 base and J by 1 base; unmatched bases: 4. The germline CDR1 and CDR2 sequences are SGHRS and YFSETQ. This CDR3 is CASSLLLAMNTGELFF. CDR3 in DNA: TGCGCCAGCAGCTTGTTACTAGCGATGAACACCGGGGAGCTGTTTTTT.

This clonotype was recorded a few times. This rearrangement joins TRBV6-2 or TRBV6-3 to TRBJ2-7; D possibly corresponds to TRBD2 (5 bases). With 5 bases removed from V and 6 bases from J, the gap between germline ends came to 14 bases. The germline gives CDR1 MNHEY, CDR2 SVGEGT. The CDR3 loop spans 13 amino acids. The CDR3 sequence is CASSDPGILEQYF. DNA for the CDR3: TGTGCCAGCAGTGACCCCGGGATCCTCGAGCAGTACTTC.